This T cell receptor (beta chain) was recorded in a study of CD8 T cells in acute hepatitis C reinfection. Data came from immunoSEQ multiplex PCR; TCRdb stores just in-frame clones and leaves some out. The profile shows 30,000 to 45,000 clones, 70% to 90% of them singletons. Germline-derived CDR1 and CDR2 are MDHEN and SYDVKM. V shed 8 bases and J shed 7 bases, with 9 bases lying between them. The length of the CDR3 is 11 residues. Time point given: naive CD8 control sorted from an acute-time-point sample. This clone came up once. The sequenced material came from naive CD8+ T cells from PBMCs. The V call is TRBV28, the J call TRBJ1-5, with D uncertain. The receptor comes from a woman aged 18-35 years who spontaneously cleared hepatitis C infection. The CDR3 DNA reads as TGTGCCAGCGGACCAGACCAGCCCCAGCATTTT. It translates to CASGPDQPQHF.